The present entry profiles one TCR beta chain with its context. As yet, its antigen is unknown. This sample was taken from a study of cytomegalovirus exposure and HLA in healthy donors. Study observations and caveats: A few chains linked to CMV were shown in vitro to be specific for CMV antigens. For most TCR beta V segments, an earlier analysis put the productive rate at about 87% or about 30% of the time. CMV serostatus stood as the only immune exposure information on hand.

Germline V gene lookup returns CDR1 GTSNPN and CDR2 SVGIG (reference sequence). The CDR3 contains 14 residues. V was clipped by 4 bases and J by 5 bases; unmatched bases: 6. The donors, nominally healthy at sampling, likely had unrecorded immune exposures. PCR involved 60 Vbeta and 13 Jbeta primers. The protocol was immunoSEQ multiplex PCR, while the TCRdb copy is restricted to in-frame clones and leaves out a portion. The data show approximately 160,000 clones, over 70% seen once. The clonotype originates from a man aged 50-60 years in good health and CMV-seropositive. The rearrangement joins TRBV30 to TRBJ2-7, with 12 nucleotides matching TRBD2. Sequencing was done on a sample of PBMCs. The CDR3 region has the DNA TGTGCCTGGACCCTAGCGGGAGGGTGGGACGAGCAGTACTTC. This encodes CAWTLAGGWDEQYF.